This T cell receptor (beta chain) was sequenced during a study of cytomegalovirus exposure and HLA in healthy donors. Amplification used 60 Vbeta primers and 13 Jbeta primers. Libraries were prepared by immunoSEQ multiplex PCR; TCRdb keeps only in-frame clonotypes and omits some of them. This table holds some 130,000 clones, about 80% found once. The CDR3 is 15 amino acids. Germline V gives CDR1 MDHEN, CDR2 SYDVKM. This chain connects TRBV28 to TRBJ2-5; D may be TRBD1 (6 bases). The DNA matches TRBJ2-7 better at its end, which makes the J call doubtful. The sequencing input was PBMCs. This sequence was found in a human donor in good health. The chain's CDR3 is CASTLTGPSSYEQYF. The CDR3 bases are TGTGCCAGCACCCTCACAGGGCCAAGCTCCTACGAGCAGTACTTC.